Sequencing of this T cell receptor (beta chain) was carried out in a study of identifying expanded T cells in peripheral blood. Libraries were prepared by immunoSEQ multiplex PCR; TCRdb keeps only in-frame clonotypes and omits some of them. The sample has 95,000 to 100,000 clones, around 90% seen once; the top ten hold roughly 15%. Germline lookup yields CDR1 MDHEN and CDR2 SYDVKM. The V and J ends lost 6 bases and 7 bases respectively, with 16 bases between them. The CDR3 consists of 15 residues. This receptor was identified in a person between 18 and 70 years old in good health. Sequencing used blood. This chain connects TRBV28 to TRBJ2-6, with no clear D. Here the CDR3 DNA reads TGTGCCAGCAGCTCCCTCCGGCTTCTAGCCAACGTCCTGACTTTC. Translated: CASSSLRLLANVLTF.